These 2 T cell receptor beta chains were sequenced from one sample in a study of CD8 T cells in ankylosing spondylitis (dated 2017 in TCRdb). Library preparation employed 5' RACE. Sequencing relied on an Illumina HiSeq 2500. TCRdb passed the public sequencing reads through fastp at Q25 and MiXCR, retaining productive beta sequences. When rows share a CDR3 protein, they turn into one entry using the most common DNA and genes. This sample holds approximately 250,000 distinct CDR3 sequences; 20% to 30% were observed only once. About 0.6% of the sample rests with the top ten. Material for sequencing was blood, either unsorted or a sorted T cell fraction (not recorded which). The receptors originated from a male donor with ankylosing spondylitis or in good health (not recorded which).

The CDR3 here is CASTLAGDETQYF. CDR3 bases: TGTGCCAGCACTCTAGCGGGGGATGAGACCCAGTACTTC. The chain links TRBV19 to TRBJ2-5; 10 bases match TRBD2. The V and J ends lost 9 bases and 5 bases, in that order; junction bases with no gene match: 6. Germline lookup yields CDR1 LNHDA and CDR2 SQIVND (reference sequence). The CDR3 runs to 13 residues.

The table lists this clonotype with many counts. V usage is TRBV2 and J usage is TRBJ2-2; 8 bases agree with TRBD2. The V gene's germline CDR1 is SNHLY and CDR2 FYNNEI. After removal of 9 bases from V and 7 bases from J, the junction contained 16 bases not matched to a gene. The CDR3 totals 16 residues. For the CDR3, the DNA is TGTGCCAGTGCCCCCCTGCCTAGCGGGCCGGTCGGGGAGCTGTTTTTT. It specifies CASAPLPSGPVGELFF. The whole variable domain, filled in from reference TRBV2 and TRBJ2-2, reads EPEVTQTPSHQVTQMGQEVILRCVPISNHLYFYWYRQILGQKVEFLVSFYNNEISEKSEIFDDQFSVERPDGSNFTLKIRSTKLEDSAMYFCASAPLPSGPVGELFFGEGSRLTVL.